A selection of T cell receptor beta chains follows, all from one sample in a study of regulatory T cells in long-lasting Graves disease. TCRdb reanalysed the multiplex PCR reads using MiXCR and keeps one entry per CDR3 protein. The repertoire has a few hundred thousand distinct CDR3 sequences, 15% of them found once; the top ten carry roughly 7.7%. The data also belong to a second study, concerning T cells in Graves' hyperthyroidism and ophthalmopathy.

The material sequenced was peripheral blood mononuclear cells (PBMCs), taken at new diagnosis, from a patient treated with antithyroid drugs. Every receptor here comes from a woman in her 40s with Graves disease. Each CDR3 is given with its conserved first and last residue. A D gene is named only where the DNA matches it firmly. Clone size is stated in some rows and not others, as once, few, many or a class when expanded.

TGTGCCAGCAGACCGGGACTAGCGGGAGGCGGAGGATTTTACGAGCAGTACTTC,CASRPGLAGGGGFYEQYF,TRBJ2-7,many,TRBV28,TRBD2
TGTGCCAGCAGCTTCTCGGCGGTAGGGAACACTGAAGCTTTCTTT,CASSFSAVGNTEAFF,TRBJ1-1,NA,TRBV7-2,NA
TGTGCCAGCAGCTTAACCCCCAGCGGATACACCGGGGAGCTGTTTTTT,CASSLTPSGYTGELFF,TRBJ2-2,many,TRBV11-2,NA
TGCAGTGCTAGAGATGTTGACGGAAACTCCTACAATGAGCAGTTCTTC,CSARDVDGNSYNEQFF,TRBJ2-1,many,TRBV20-1,NA
TGCAGCGTTGCGGGACTTTCCACCTACGAGCAGTACTTC,CSVAGLSTYEQYF,TRBJ2-7,many,TRBV29-1,NA
TGTGCCAGCAGCTCATCACGGACAGGGGGCTATGGCTACACCTTC,CASSSSRTGGYGYTF,TRBJ1-2,many,TRBV5-6,TRBD1
TGTGCCAGCAGCTGGGCGGACTTTTACAATGAGCAGTTCTTC,CASSWADFYNEQFF,TRBJ2-1,NA,TRBV11-2,NA
TGTGCCAGCAGACCCGGGACAGGGGGCGGTGGGCCCCAGCATTTT,CASRPGTGGGGPQHF,TRBJ1-5,NA,TRBV2,TRBD1
TGCGCCAGCAGCCCTTGGACTAGCGGGAGGGCCCTGGATGAGCAGTTCTTC,CASSPWTSGRALDEQFF,TRBJ2-1,NA,TRBV4-1,TRBD2
TGCAGTGCTTCCGAGGGGTACAATGAGCAGTTCTTC,CSASEGYNEQFF,TRBJ2-1,few,TRBV20-1,NA
TGTGCCAGCAGCCAAGAGACGCGTTCACCCCTCCACTTT,CASSQETRSPLHF,TRBJ1-6,NA,TRBV3-1,NA
TGTGCCAGCAGCCAAGGGAGCTTCGGGGAGACCCAGTACTTC,CASSQGSFGETQYF,TRBJ2-5,few,TRBV14,NA
TGTGCCAGCAGTTATCGGGATGCAACTAATGAAAAACTGTTTTTT,CASSYRDATNEKLFF,TRBJ1-4,NA,TRBV6-2/TRBV6-3,NA
TGTGCCAGCAGCGGAGGGACTAGCGGGAGTTACGAGCAGTACTTC,CASSGGTSGSYEQYF,TRBJ2-7,many,TRBV9,TRBD2
TGTGCCAGCAGCAGAACAGGGGAAGAGACCCAGTACTTC,CASSRTGEETQYF,TRBJ2-5,many,TRBV7-2,TRBD1
TGTGCCAGCAGTTCTTTATCGGGCCGACATCCGGGACTAGCGGGAGGGAATACCGGGGAGCTGTTTTTT,CASSSLSGRHPGLAGGNTGELFF,TRBJ2-2,many,TRBV28,TRBD2
TGCGCCAGCAGCCAAGATTTTACGGGGGCCAACGTCCTGACTTTC,CASSQDFTGANVLTF,TRBJ2-6,few,TRBV4-1,NA
TGTGCCAGCAGTTTTCCCGGCAGGGGGGAGGAGACCCAGTACTTC,CASSFPGRGEETQYF,TRBJ2-5,NA,TRBV6-5,NA
TGCAGCGTTGAGCAGCCGACAGAAATCACAGATACGCAGTATTTT,CSVEQPTEITDTQYF,TRBJ2-3,many,TRBV29-1,NA
TGCAGCGTTGAAGCCAGGCTGTACCAAGAGACCCAGTACTTC,CSVEARLYQETQYF,TRBJ2-5,many,TRBV29-1,NA
TGCAGTGCCTGGACTAGCGGGAACAATGAGCAGTTCTTC,CSAWTSGNNEQFF,TRBJ2-1,NA,TRBV20-1,TRBD2
TGTGCCAGCAGTAGACAGGGGGCAGGATACAATGAGCAGTTCTTC,CASSRQGAGYNEQFF,TRBJ2-1,NA,TRBV25-1,TRBD1
TGCAGTGCTAGCGGACAGGGGACAGATACGCAGTATTTT,CSASGQGTDTQYF,TRBJ2-3,many,TRBV20-1,TRBD1
TGCAGCGTTGAATTCGGCACAGGGGGTAACTATGGCTACACCTTC,CSVEFGTGGNYGYTF,TRBJ1-2,NA,TRBV29-1,TRBD1
TGTGCCAGCAGTTTATGGCGGGACAGGGACAATGAGCAGTTCTTC,CASSLWRDRDNEQFF,TRBJ2-1,few,TRBV12-3/TRBV12-4,TRBD1
TGTGCCAGCAGTTTAACCCGACCCAATGAGCAGTTCTTC,CASSLTRPNEQFF,TRBJ2-1,NA,TRBV28,NA
TGTGCCAGCAGCTTCTCAGCCTGGGGAAACACCATATATTTT,CASSFSAWGNTIYF,TRBJ1-3,few,TRBV11-2,NA
TGTGCCAGCAGCTTAGTCAGGGAGGGCAATCAGCCCCAGCATTTT,CASSLVREGNQPQHF,TRBJ1-5,many,TRBV7-8,NA